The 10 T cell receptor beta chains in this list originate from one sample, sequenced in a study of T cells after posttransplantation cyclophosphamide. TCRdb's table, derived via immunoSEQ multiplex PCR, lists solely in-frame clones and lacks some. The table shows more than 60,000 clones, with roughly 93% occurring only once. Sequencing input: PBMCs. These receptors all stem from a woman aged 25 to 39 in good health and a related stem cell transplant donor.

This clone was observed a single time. This CDR3 reads CASSQAPGLAGFYTDTQYF. The CDR3 DNA reads as TGCGCCAGCAGCCAAGCTCCGGGACTAGCGGGGTTCTACACAGATACGCAGTATTTT. V usage is TRBV4-1 and J usage is TRBJ2-3, with TRBD2 matching 13 bases. This CDR3 comprises 19 residues. V was pared by 1 base and J by 2 bases, with 9 bases of the junction left unmatched. Germline CDR1 and CDR2: MGHRA and YSYEKL.

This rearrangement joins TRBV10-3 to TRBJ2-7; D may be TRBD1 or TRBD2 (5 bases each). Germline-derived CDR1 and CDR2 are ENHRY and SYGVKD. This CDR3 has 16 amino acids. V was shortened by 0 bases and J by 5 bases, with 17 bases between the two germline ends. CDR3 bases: TGTGCCATCAGTGAGTCGAATCCGGGGACCGGCGACGAGCAGTACTTC. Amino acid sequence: CAISESNPGTGDEQYF.

The CDR3: CASSGASGGTDTQYF. CDR3 nucleotide sequence: TGTGCCAGCAGTGGGGCTAGCGGGGGTACAGATACGCAGTATTTT. The chain recombines TRBV2 with TRBJ2-3; TRBD2 agrees at 10 bases. CDR3 size: 15 residues. The ends lost 4 bases at V and 3 bases at J; junction bases unmatched: 4. The germline gives CDR1 SNHLY, CDR2 FYNNEI.

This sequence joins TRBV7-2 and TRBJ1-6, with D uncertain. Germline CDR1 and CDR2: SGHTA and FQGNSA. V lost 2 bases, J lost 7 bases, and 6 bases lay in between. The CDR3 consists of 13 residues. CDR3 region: CASSLLLNSPLHF. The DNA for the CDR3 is TGTGCCAGCAGCTTACTTCTGAATTCACCCCTCCACTTT. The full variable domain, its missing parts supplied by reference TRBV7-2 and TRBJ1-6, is GAGVSQSPSNKVTEKGKDVELRCDPISGHTALYWYRQSLGQGLEFLIYFQGNSAPDKSGLPSDRFSAERTGGSVSTLTIQRTQQEDSAVYLCASSLLLNSPLHFGNGTRLTVT.

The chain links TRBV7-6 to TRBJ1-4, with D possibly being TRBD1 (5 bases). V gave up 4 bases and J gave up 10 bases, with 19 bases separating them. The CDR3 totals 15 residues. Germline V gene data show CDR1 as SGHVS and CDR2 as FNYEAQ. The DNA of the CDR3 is TGTGCCAGCAGCTCGTCCCGGGGCCGATATGGAAAACTGTTTTTT. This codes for CASSSSRGRYGKLFF.

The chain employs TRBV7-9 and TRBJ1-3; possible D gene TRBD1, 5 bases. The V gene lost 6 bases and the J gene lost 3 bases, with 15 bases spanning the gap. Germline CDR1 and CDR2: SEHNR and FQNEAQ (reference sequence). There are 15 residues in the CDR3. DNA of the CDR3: TGTGCCAGCAGTCCAGGACAAGTTTTTGGAAACACCATATATTTT. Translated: CASSPGQVFGNTIYF.

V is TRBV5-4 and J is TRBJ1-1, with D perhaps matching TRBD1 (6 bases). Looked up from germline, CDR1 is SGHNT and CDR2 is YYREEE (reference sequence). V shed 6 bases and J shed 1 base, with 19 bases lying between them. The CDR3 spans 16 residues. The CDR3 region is CASKAPGATRNTEAFF. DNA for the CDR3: TGTGCCAGCAAAGCCCCGGGGGCCACCCGGAACACTGAAGCTTTCTTT.

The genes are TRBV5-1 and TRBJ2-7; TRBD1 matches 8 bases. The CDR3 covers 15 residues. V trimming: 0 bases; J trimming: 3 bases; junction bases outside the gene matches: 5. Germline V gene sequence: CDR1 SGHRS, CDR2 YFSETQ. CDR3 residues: CASSLAQGANYEQYF. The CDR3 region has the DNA TGCGCCAGCAGCTTGGCTCAGGGGGCGAACTACGAGCAGTACTTC.

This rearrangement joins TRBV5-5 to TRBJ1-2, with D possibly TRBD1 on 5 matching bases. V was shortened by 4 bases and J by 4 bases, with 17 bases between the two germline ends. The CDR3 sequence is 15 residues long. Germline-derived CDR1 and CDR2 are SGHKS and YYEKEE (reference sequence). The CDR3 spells CASSTPGPPVYGYTF. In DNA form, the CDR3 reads TGTGCCAGCAGCACTCCGGGACCGCCCGTCTATGGCTACACCTTC. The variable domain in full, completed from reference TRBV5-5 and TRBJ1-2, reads DAGVTQSPTHLIKTRGQQVTLRCSPISGHKSVSWYQQVLGQGPQFIFQYYEKEERGRGNFPDRFSARQFPNYSSELNVNALLLGDSALYLCASSTPGPPVYGYTFGSGTRLTVV.

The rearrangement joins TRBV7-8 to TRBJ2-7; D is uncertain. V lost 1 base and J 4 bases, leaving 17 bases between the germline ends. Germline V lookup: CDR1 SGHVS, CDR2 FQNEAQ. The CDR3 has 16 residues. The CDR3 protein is CASSLVGWTIPYEQYF. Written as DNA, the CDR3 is TGTGCCAGCAGCTTAGTGGGTTGGACCATCCCGTACGAGCAGTACTTC.